The clone carrying this T cell receptor (beta chain) has a count of ten or more. The antigen is not known. In the source study's methods: Variation in CDR3 across clinicopathological groups served as the basis for constructing a distant-metastasis classifier in papillary thyroid cancer. MiXCR reprocessed the PCR reads for TCRdb. The V and J calls come from TCRdb's annotation, not from the publication. This sample has tens of thousands of clones, with approximately 20% found just once. All patients reached thyroid surgery having received no treatment beforehand. This specimen comes from a study of metastatic and nonmetastatic thyroid tumors. Overall study: Repertoire comparison spanned blood and tumor or nodule tissue of malignant and benign thyroid patients. Notes on the study in general: The study reportedly found significantly higher TCR beta diversity in malignant thyroid tumors than benign nodules, in blood and tumor.

The sequenced material came from blood. The sequence was obtained from a female donor with papillary thyroid cancer or a benign thyroid nodule (not recorded which). Some clones in this sample may be carry-over from other donors' samples.

The CDR3 DNA follows: TGCAGTGCCAGACACCCCGCCGAGCAGTTCTTC. This gives the protein CSARHPAEQFF. The chain employs TRBV20-1 and TRBJ2-1; D gene ambiguous. CDR3 length: 11 residues. Germline CDR1 is DFQATT and CDR2 is SNEGSKA (reference sequence). V was cut by 6 bases and J by 10 bases, with 13 bases left in between.